These 10 T cell receptor beta chains share one sample of origin, sequenced in a study of glioma-infiltrating T cells (dated by TCRdb to about 2016). The reads were generated on an Illumina MiSeq. The iRepertoire nested amplicon-rescue multiplex PCR (arm-PCR) platform was used to amplify TCR alpha and beta CDR3 regions from RNA. TCRdb reanalyzed the raw reads on its own, using fastp at Q25 for trimming and MiXCR for clone calling, and kept in-frame beta chains. Every distinct CDR3 protein forms one entry, paired with its most common genes and DNA. This sample is represented by 100,000 to 150,000 distinct CDR3 sequences; around 25% of them were singletons. Of the sample, 27% falls within the top ten clones. Sequencing was performed on glioma tissue, nonneoplastic brain tissue, or PBMCs (not recorded which). Receptors originate from a human donor with low-grade glioma or glioblastoma, undergoing nonglioma brain surgery, or in good health (not recorded which).

This clonotype appeared many times. This rearrangement joins TRBV28 to TRBJ2-6; 8 nucleotides align to TRBD1. Trimming took 8 bases from V and 0 from J; bases not matched to a gene: 9. This CDR3 spans 17 amino acids. The germline V gene encodes CDR1 MDHEN and CDR2 SYDVKM. The CDR3 protein is CASGGQGPHSGANVLTF. CDR3 DNA: TGTGCCAGCGGAGGACAGGGTCCTCACTCTGGGGCCAACGTCCTGACTTTC.

This clonotype occurred a few times. V usage is TRBV5-1 and J usage is TRBJ2-5; maybe TRBD2 (6 bases). The germline gives CDR1 SGHRS, CDR2 YFSETQ. The CDR3 sequence is 14 residues long. V gave up 6 bases and J gave up 1 base, with 13 bases separating them. In DNA, the CDR3 is TGCGCCAGCATGGTAGCAGCGGGCCAAGAGACCCAGTACTTC. Translated, it gives CASMVAAGQETQYF.

A note on this clonotype: A read error may account for a junction end that differs from germline. The J gene is TRBJ2-3, the V gene TRBV6-2 or TRBV6-3, with 11 positions matching TRBD2. The CDR3 length is 19 residues. The germline V gene encodes CDR1 MNHEY and CDR2 SVGEGT. The CDR3, as DNA: TGTGCCAGCGGTACCCAAACTAGCGGGGGCCCCTCTCTCACAGATTCGCAGTATTTT. Translating it yields CASGTQTSGGPSLTDSQYF.

As regards this clonotype: A read error may produce the germline difference seen at one junction end. The CDR3 sequence is CASSLVSGGASYNEQFF. CDR3 nucleotides: TGTGCTAGCAGCTTAGTAAGCGGGGGGGCCTCTTACAATGAGCAGTTCTTC. The chain carries TRBV7-7 and TRBJ2-1; 10 bases line up with TRBD2. Germline assignment: CDR1 SSHAT and CDR2 FNYEAQ (reference sequence). The CDR3 has 17 residues.

This clonotype was observed at least ten times. J is TRBJ1-5 and V is TRBV6-1; D gene ambiguous. CDR3 length: 11 residues. Germline loops: CDR1 MNHNS, CDR2 SASEGT. The germline V and J ends were trimmed by 6 bases and 3 bases, with 3 bases remaining between them. CDR3 sequence: CASRDNQPQHF. For the CDR3, the DNA is TGTGCCAGCAGGGACAATCAGCCCCAGCATTTT.

Note on this clonotype: A read error may account for a junction end that differs from germline. The V gene is TRBV6-1, the J gene TRBJ2-5; TRBD2 matches 13 bases. The CDR3 totals 14 residues. Germline loops: CDR1 MNHNS, CDR2 SASEGT. The CDR3 loop is CASRLAGGQETQYF. In DNA form, the CDR3 reads TGCGCCAGCAGACTAGCGGGGGGCCAGGAGACCCAGTACTTC.

This clonotype was picked up a small number of times. CDR3 nucleotides: TGCGCCAGCAGAGGTGGAGTACAGGGGGCTAACTATGGCTACACCTTC. Encoded protein: CASRGGVQGANYGYTF. The rearrangement links TRBV4-1 to TRBJ1-2, with 8 bases fitting TRBD1. CDR1 MGHRA and CDR2 YSYEKL come from the germline V gene. The J segment lost 0 bases and the V segment lost 6 bases, leaving 9 bases of the junction unmatched. CDR3 length: 16 amino acids.

V is TRBV15 and J is TRBJ1-3; D unresolved. Germline CDR1 and CDR2: LNHNV and YYDKDF (reference sequence). Trimming stripped 0 bases from V and 2 bases from J, with 2 bases between. CDR3 length: 13 amino acids. Here the CDR3 reads CATSRDTGNTIYF. As DNA, the CDR3 is TGTGCCACCAGCAGAGACACTGGAAACACCATATATTTT.

This clonotype has more than one count but fewer than ten. The V call is TRBV7-9, the J call TRBJ1-3, with 8 bases aligning to TRBD1. This CDR3 region has 16 residues. Trimming at V came to 3 bases and at J to 0 bases, leaving 4 bases not matched to a gene. Per germline, CDR1 SEHNR and CDR2 FQNEAQ (reference sequence). The CDR3 sequence: CASSLTGANSGNTIYF. The DNA for the CDR3 is TGTGCCAGCAGCTTGACAGGGGCCAACTCTGGAAACACCATATATTTT.

The chain links TRBV5-4 to TRBJ2-7, with a tentative D call TRBD2 (5 bases). The CDR3 is made up of 14 amino acids. Trimming took off 0 bases at V and 0 bases at J, with 7 bases between the two ends. Germline V gives CDR1 SGHNT, CDR2 YYREEE (reference sequence). Written as DNA, the CDR3 is TGTGCCAGCAGCTTGGTGGGGAGCTCCTACGAGCAGTACGTC. This encodes CASSLVGSSYEQYV.